These 6 T cell receptor beta chains originate from one sample sequenced in a study of T cell responses to AZD1222 COVID-19 vaccine. Data came from immunoSEQ multiplex PCR; TCRdb stores just in-frame clones and leaves some out. Of 180,000 or so clones listed, roughly nine tenths are singletons. The input for sequencing was peripheral blood, taken on day 0 of AZD1222 vaccination. The receptor source for this set is an adult in good health.

Details on this clone: Other DNA sequences in this specimen translate into the identical CDR3. V gene TRBV19 combines with J gene TRBJ2-1; 9 bases align to TRBD1. The germline V gene has CDR1 LNHDA and CDR2 SQIVND (reference sequence). This CDR3 contains 15 residues. V lost 5 bases, J lost 1 base, and 3 bases stayed unmatched. CDR3 residues: CASSLDRGSYNEQFF. Written as DNA, the CDR3 is TGTGCCAGTAGTCTCGACAGGGGGTCCTACAATGAGCAGTTCTTC.

This chain uses TRBV5-1 with TRBJ2-7; TRBD2 agrees at 10 bases. After removal of 1 base from V and 3 bases from J, the junction contained 4 bases not matched to a gene. CDR1 and CDR2 (germline): SGHRS, YFSETQ. The length of the CDR3 is 15 residues. This chain's CDR3 is CASSLTSGTVYEQYF. The CDR3 DNA reads as TGCGCCAGCAGCTTGACTAGCGGGACAGTCTACGAGCAGTACTTC.

Here the CDR3 reads CASGEGLWTNTEAFF. CDR3 nucleotide sequence: TGTGCTAGTGGTGAGGGTTTGTGGACGAACACTGAAGCTTTCTTT. The genes are TRBV12-5 and TRBJ1-1; no reliable D call. Deletions cut 5 bases from V and 1 base from J, with 14 bases between. Germline CDR1 and CDR2: LGHNT and FRNRAP. This CDR3 has 15 amino acids.

The CDR3 sequence: CASSVGGQGAIGYTF. The CDR3 DNA reads TGTGCCAGCAGCGTAGGAGGACAGGGGGCGATTGGCTACACCTTC. This rearrangement joins TRBV9 to TRBJ1-2; 11 nucleotides match TRBD1. The ends lost 0 bases at V and 7 bases at J; junction bases unmatched: 5. The CDR3 totals 15 residues. CDR1 is SGDLS and CDR2 is YYNGEE in the germline V gene.

The chain recombines TRBV29-1 with TRBJ1-2; perhaps TRBD1 as D (5 bases). Between the trimmed V and J ends, which lost 5 bases and 0 bases, there was a span of 16 bases. The CDR3 length is 15 residues. Germline CDR1 SQVTM, CDR2 ANQGSEA. The CDR3 spells CSVSSGTAANYGYTF. CDR3 in DNA: TGCAGCGTTAGTTCCGGGACCGCGGCTAACTATGGCTACACCTTC.

This chain connects TRBV5-5 to TRBJ2-1, with unresolved D. The germline V gene encodes CDR1 SGHKS and CDR2 YYEKEE (reference sequence). CDR3 length: 16 amino acids. V gave up 1 base and J gave up 0 bases, with 11 bases separating them. CDR3 coding DNA: TGTGCCAGCAGCTTGTTAGGGCTGGGCTCCTACAATGAGCAGTTCTTC. Translation: CASSLLGLGSYNEQFF.